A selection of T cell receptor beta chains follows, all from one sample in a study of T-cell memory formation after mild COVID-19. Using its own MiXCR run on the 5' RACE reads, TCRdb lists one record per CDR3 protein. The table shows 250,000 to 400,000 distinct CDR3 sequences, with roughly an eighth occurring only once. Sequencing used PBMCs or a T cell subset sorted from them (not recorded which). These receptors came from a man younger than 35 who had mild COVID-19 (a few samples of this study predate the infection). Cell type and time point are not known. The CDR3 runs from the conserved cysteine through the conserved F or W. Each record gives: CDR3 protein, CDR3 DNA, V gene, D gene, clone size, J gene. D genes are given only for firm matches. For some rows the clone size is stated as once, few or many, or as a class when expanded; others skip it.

CASSPEATAPFYEQYF,TGCGCCAGCAGCCCCGAAGCGACAGCACCTTTCTACGAGCAGTACTTC,TRBV5-1,NA,NA,TRBJ2-7
CSAQQGGGGYNEQFF,TGCAGTGCCCAACAAGGCGGGGGCGGTTACAATGAGCAGTTCTTC,TRBV20-1,NA,few,TRBJ2-1
CASSLEVTSGATSSYNEQFF,TGTGCCAGCAGTTTAGAGGTCACTAGCGGGGCTACGAGCTCCTACAATGAGCAGTTCTTC,TRBV12-3/TRBV12-4,TRBD2,NA,TRBJ2-1
CASSQEGATGYNSPLHF,TGCGCCAGCAGCCAAGAGGGCGCAACAGGGTATAATTCACCCCTCCACTTT,TRBV4-3,NA,NA,TRBJ1-6
CSVVAGGIDTQYF,TGCAGCGTCGTAGCGGGGGGGATTGATACGCAGTATTTT,TRBV29-1,TRBD2,few,TRBJ2-3
CSARVPTGRETQYF,TGCAGTGCTAGAGTTCCTACAGGGAGAGAGACCCAGTACTTC,TRBV20-1,NA,few,TRBJ2-5
CASSSGQDSYEQYF,TGTGCCAGCAGCTCTGGACAGGACTCCTACGAGCAGTACTTC,TRBV7-9,TRBD1,few,TRBJ2-7
CASSYVEGAGAFF,TGTGCCAGCAGTTACGTGGAGGGGGCGGGAGCTTTCTTT,TRBV6-5,TRBD1,NA,TRBJ1-1
CSVHLAGGSGELFF,TGCAGCGTCCACCTAGCGGGGGGTTCCGGGGAGCTGTTTTTT,TRBV29-1,TRBD2,few,TRBJ2-2
CASSTDRTYEQYF,TGTGCCAGCAGCACCGACAGAACCTACGAGCAGTACTTC,TRBV5-4,NA,NA,TRBJ2-7
CASSQDGGPADTQYF,TGTGCCAGCAGCCAAGACGGGGGGCCGGCAGATACGCAGTATTTT,TRBV3-1,NA,NA,TRBJ2-3
CASSLWLRGAKLFF,TGTGCCAGCAGTTTATGGCTCAGGGGGGCGAAGCTGTTTTTT,TRBV28,NA,NA,TRBJ2-2